Below, 11 T cell receptor beta chains from the same sample are listed, as sequenced in a study of cytomegalovirus exposure and HLA in healthy donors (dated by TCRdb to 2017 to 2019). Libraries were built with the immunoSEQ multiplex PCR assay. A mixture of 60 forward primers for TCR Vbeta segments and 13 reverse primers for TCR Jbeta segments was used in the multiplex PCR. In its TCRdb copy, this immuneACCESS table keeps in-frame sequences only and misses some clones. Where compared with another copy, unresolved V genes explain less than half of these, and the others have no known cause. Recorded for this sample are around 150,000 clones; 70% of them occurred a single time. The top ten hold about 4.5% of the sample. Material: PBMCs. These receptors were collected from a man aged 18 to 30 in good health and CMV-seropositive.

V is TRBV19 and J is TRBJ1-2; TRBD1 matches 11 bases. The germline V gene encodes CDR1 LNHDA and CDR2 SQIVND (reference sequence). V gave up 7 bases and J gave up 4 bases; unmatched junction bases: 5. CDR3 length: 14 amino acids. This CDR3 reads CASTRDRGVYGYTF. CDR3 nucleotide sequence: TGTGCCAGTACTAGGGACAGGGGGGTCTATGGCTACACCTTC.

J is TRBJ1-1 and V is TRBV28; D not resolved. Germline assignment: CDR1 MDHEN and CDR2 SYDVKM. The CDR3 contains 15 residues. V lost 5 bases and J lost 6, with 19 bases in between. The CDR3 coding sequence is TGTGCCAGCAGTCTCAGCGGGAATGGAGTCGCTGAAGCTTTCTTT. Protein: CASSLSGNGVAEAFF. The variable domain in full, completed from reference TRBV28 and TRBJ1-1, reads DVKVTQSSRYLVKRTGEKVFLECVQDMDHENMFWYRQDPGLGLRLIYFSYDVKMKEKGDIPEGYSVSREKKERFSLILESASTNQTSMYLCASSLSGNGVAEAFFGQGTRLTVV.

The V gene is TRBV7-6, the J gene TRBJ1-1; 7 nucleotides match TRBD1. This CDR3 is 14 amino acids long. The germline CDR1 and CDR2 sequences are SGHVS and FNYEAQ. V was clipped by 5 bases and J by 2 bases; unmatched bases: 5. The chain's CDR3 is CASSPDRRNTEAFF. The CDR3 bases are TGTGCCAGCAGCCCGGACAGGCGCAACACTGAAGCTTTCTTT.

The chain links TRBV7-2 to TRBJ1-2; 12 bases match TRBD1. This CDR3 has 14 residues. Germline V gene sequence: CDR1 SGHTA, CDR2 FQGNSA. V lost 4 bases to trimming and J lost 8 bases; unmatched junction nucleotides: 5. CDR3 bases: TGTGCCAGCAGCTGGGGACAGGGGGCTAAAGGCTACACCTTC. Residues: CASSWGQGAKGYTF.

J is TRBJ2-2 and V is TRBV7-2; possibly TRBD2 for D (6 bases). Trimming cost V 11 bases and J 4 bases, with 8 bases left between them. The CDR3 loop spans 11 amino acids. CDR1 and CDR2 (germline): SGHTA, FQGNSA. CDR3 sequence (DNA): TGTGCCGGGGGGAGCACCGGGGAGCTGTTTTTT. It encodes CAGGSTGELFF.

V gene TRBV5-1 combines with J gene TRBJ1-1, with 7 bases identical to TRBD1. J lost 0 bases, V lost 4 bases, and 6 bases had no gene match. The CDR3 totals 15 residues. Germline loops: CDR1 SGHRS, CDR2 YFSETQ. The CDR3 protein is CASSGRQGMNTEAFF. Written as DNA, the CDR3 is TGCGCCAGCAGCGGTAGACAGGGTATGAACACTGAAGCTTTCTTT.

V and J are TRBV5-1 and TRBJ2-1, with 9 bases aligning to TRBD1. CDR1 SGHRS and CDR2 YFSETQ come from the germline V gene. Trimming removed 0 bases from V and 7 bases from J; junction bases left unmatched: 5. CDR3 size: 15 residues. CDR3: CASSLGVGQGNEQFF. The CDR3 nucleotides read TGCGCCAGCAGCTTGGGTGTGGGACAGGGAAATGAGCAGTTCTTC.

The rearrangement links TRBV5-1 to TRBJ1-5; 9 positions match TRBD1. V was clipped by 4 bases and J by 6 bases; unmatched bases: 5. The CDR3 length is 14 residues. Germline V lookup: CDR1 SGHRS, CDR2 YFSETQ. This CDR3 is CASSEPGQGQPQHF. The CDR3 nucleotides are TGCGCCAGCAGCGAACCGGGACAGGGTCAGCCCCAGCATTTT. Drawing the rest from reference TRBV5-1 and TRBJ1-5, the complete variable domain is KAGVTQTPRYLIKTRGQQVTLSCSPISGHRSVSWYQQTPGQGLQFLFEYFSETQRNKGNFPGRFSGRQFSNSRSEMNVSTLELGDSALYLCASSEPGQGQPQHFGDGTRLSIL.

The chain has TRBV25-1 and TRBJ2-1; 7 bases agree with TRBD2. Unmatched junction bases numbered 8, after V lost 4 bases and J lost 8 bases. Germline CDR1 is MGHDK and CDR2 is SYGVNS. This CDR3 comprises 14 residues. The CDR3 coding sequence is TGTGCCAGCAGTGGCGGGACTAAGGACGATGAGCAGTTCTTC. Its translation: CASSGGTKDDEQFF.

The CDR3: CASKTSGGPSTDTQYF. The CDR3 nucleotides read TGTGCCAGTAAAACTAGCGGGGGCCCTAGCACAGATACGCAGTATTTT. This chain uses TRBV19 with TRBJ2-3; 11 bases align to TRBD2. The CDR3 contains 16 residues. The germline V gene has CDR1 LNHDA and CDR2 SQIVND (reference sequence). Germline trimming cut 7 bases from V and 0 bases from J; bases unmatched to any gene: 6.

On this clone itself: At the DNA level, this CDR3 is encoded by other sequences in the same sample as well. The chain combines TRBV27 with TRBJ2-1, with 8 positions matching TRBD2. The length of the CDR3 is 13 residues. Unmatched junction bases numbered 5, after V lost 6 bases and J lost 7 bases. Per the germline V gene, CDR1 is MNHEY and CDR2 is SMNVEV (reference sequence). The CDR3: CASSPREGNEQFF. In nucleotides, the CDR3 is TGTGCCAGCAGCCCCCGGGAGGGTAATGAGCAGTTCTTC.